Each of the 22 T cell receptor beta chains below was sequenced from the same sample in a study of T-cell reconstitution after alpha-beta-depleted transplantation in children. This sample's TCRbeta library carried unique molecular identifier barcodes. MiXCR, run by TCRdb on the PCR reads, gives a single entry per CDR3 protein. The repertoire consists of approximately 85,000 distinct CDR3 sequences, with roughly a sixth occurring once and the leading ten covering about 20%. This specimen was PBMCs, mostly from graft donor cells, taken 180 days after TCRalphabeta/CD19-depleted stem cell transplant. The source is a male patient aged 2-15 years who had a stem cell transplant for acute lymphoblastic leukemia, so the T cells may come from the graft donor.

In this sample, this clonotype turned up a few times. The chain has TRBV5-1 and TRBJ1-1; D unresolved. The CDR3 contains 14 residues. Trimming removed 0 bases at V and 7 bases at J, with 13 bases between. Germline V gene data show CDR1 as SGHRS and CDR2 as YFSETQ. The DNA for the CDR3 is TGCGCCAGCAGCTTGGTCGGGATAACGGATGAAGCTTTCTTT. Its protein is CASSLVGITDEAFF.

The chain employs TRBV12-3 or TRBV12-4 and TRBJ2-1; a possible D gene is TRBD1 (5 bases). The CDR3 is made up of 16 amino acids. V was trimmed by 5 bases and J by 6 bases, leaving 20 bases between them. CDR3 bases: TGTGCCAGCAGTCCCCGGATCAGGGTGAGTGCCAATGAGCAGTTCTTC. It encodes CASSPRIRVSANEQFF.

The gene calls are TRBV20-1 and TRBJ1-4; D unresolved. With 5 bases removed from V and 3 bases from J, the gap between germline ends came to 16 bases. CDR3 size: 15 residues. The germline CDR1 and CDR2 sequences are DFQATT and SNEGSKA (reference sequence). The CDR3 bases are TGCAGTGCTGGACTGCTCAAGTTACCTAATGAAAAACTGTTTTTT. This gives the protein CSAGLLKLPNEKLFF.

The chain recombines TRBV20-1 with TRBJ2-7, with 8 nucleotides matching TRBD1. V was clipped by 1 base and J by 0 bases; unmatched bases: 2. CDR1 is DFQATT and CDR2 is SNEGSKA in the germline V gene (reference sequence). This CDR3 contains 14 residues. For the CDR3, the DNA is TGCAGTGCTAGAGTGGACAGGGCCTCCTACGAGCAGTACTTC. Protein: CSARVDRASYEQYF.

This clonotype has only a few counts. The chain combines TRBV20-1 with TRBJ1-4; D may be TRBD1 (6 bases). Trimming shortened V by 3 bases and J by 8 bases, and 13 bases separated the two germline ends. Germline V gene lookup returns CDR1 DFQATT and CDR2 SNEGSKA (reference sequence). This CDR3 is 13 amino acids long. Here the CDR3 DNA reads TGCAGTGCTAGTGTACAGGGTGACGAAAAACTGTTTTTT. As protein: CSASVQGDEKLFF.

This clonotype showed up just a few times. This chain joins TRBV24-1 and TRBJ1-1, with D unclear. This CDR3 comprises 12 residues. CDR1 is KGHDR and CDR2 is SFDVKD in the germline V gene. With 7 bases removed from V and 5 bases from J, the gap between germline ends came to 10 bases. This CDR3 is CATRGLGTEAFF. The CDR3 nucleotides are TGTGCCACCAGGGGCTTGGGTACTGAAGCTTTCTTT.

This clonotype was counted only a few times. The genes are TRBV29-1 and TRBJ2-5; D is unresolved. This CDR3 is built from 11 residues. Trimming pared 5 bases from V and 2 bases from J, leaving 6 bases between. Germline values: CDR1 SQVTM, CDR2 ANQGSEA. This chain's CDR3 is CSVPSQETQYF. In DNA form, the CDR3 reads TGCAGCGTTCCCAGTCAAGAGACCCAGTACTTC.

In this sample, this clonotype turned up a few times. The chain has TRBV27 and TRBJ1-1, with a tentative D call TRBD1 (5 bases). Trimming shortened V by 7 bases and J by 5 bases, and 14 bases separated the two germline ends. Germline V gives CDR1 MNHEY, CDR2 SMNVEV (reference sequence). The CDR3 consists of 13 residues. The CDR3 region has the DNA TGTGCCAGCAACCCAGGGTATGGAACTGAAGCTTTCTTT. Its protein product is CASNPGYGTEAFF.

CDR3 residues: CSVEGPNYEQYF. CDR3 DNA: TGCAGCGTTGAGGGCCCCAACTACGAGCAGTACTTC. The chain combines TRBV29-1 with TRBJ2-7; D is unclear. In germline, CDR1 is SQVTM, CDR2 ANQGSEA. The CDR3 is 12 residues long. Trimming removed 3 bases at V and 3 bases at J, with 9 bases between.

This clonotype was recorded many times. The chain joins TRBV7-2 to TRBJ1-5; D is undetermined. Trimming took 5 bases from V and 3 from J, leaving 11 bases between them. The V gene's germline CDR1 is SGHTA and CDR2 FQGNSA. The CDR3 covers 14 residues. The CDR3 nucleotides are TGTGCCAGCAGCCAGAGTTATGACAATCAGCCCCAGCATTTT. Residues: CASSQSYDNQPQHF. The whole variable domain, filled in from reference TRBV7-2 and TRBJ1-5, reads GAGVSQSPSNKVTEKGKDVELRCDPISGHTALYWYRQSLGQGLEFLIYFQGNSAPDKSGLPSDRFSAERTGGSVSTLTIQRTQQEDSAVYLCASSQSYDNQPQHFGDGTRLSIL.

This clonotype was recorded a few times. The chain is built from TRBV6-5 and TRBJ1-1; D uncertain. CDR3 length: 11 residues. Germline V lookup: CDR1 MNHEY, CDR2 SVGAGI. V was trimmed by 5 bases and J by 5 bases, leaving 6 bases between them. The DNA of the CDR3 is TGTGCCAGCAGTCAAGGTACTGAAGCTTTCTTT. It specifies CASSQGTEAFF.

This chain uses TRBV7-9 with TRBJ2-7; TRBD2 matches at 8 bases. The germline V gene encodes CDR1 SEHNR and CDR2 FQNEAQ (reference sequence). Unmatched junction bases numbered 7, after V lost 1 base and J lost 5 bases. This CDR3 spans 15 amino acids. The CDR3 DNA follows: TGTGCCAGCAGCTTAGGTCGGGAGGGGGGAAACGAGCAGTACTTC. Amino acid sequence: CASSLGREGGNEQYF.

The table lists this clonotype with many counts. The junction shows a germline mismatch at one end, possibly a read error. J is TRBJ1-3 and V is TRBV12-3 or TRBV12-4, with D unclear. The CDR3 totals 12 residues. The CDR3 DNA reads TGCGCCAGCAGTCTCTCTGGAAACACCATATATTTT. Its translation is CASSLSGNTIYF.

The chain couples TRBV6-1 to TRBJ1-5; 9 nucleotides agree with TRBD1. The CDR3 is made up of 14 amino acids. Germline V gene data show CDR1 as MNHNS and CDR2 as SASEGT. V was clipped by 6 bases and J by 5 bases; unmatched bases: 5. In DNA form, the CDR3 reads TGTGCCAGCAGCCTGGACAGGGGAGATCAGCCCCAGCATTTT. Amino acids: CASSLDRGDQPQHF.

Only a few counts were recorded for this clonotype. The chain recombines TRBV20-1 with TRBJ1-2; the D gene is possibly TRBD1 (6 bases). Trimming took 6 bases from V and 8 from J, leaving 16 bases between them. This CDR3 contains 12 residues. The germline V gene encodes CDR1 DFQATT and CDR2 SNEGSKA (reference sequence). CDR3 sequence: CSASDSPTGYTF. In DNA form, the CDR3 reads TGCAGTGCCTCGGACAGCCCCACAGGCTACACCTTC.

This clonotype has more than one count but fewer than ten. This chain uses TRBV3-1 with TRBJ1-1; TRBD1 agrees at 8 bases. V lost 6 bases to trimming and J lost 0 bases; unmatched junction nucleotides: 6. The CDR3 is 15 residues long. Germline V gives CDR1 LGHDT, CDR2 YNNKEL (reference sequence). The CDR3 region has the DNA TGTGCCAGCAGGGGAAGGGACAGGCTGAACACTGAAGCTTTCTTT. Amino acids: CASRGRDRLNTEAFF.

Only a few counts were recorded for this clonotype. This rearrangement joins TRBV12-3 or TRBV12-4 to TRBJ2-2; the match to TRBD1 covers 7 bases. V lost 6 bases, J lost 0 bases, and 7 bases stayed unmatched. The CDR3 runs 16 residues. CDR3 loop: CASRPTGVPNTGELFF. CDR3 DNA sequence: TGTGCCAGCAGACCTACAGGGGTCCCGAACACCGGGGAGCTGTTTTTT.

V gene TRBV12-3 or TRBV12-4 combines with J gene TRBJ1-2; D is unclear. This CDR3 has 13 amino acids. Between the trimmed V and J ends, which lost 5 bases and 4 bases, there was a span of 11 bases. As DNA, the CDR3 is TGTGCCAGCAGTGGAACTAAAGGCTATGGCTACACCTTC. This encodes CASSGTKGYGYTF.

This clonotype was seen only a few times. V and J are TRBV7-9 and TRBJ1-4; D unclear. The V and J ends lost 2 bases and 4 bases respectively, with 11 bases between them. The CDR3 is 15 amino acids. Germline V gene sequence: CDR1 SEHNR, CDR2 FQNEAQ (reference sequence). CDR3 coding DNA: TGTGCCAGCAGCTTACTTTCCCCGAATAATGAAAAACTGTTTTTT. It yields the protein CASSLLSPNNEKLFF.

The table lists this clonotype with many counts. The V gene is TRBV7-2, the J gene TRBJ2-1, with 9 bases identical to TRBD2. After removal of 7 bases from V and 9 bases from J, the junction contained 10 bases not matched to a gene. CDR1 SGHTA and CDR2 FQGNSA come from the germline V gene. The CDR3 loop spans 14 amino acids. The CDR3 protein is CASMLAGATIEQFF. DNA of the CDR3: TGTGCCAGCATGTTAGCGGGAGCTACAATTGAGCAGTTCTTC.

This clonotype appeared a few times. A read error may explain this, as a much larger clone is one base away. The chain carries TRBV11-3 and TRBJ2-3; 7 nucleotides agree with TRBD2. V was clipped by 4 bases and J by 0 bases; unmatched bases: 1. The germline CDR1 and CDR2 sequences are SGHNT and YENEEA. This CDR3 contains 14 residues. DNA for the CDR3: TGTGCCAGCAGCTCCGGGGGGAGCACAGATACGCAGTATTTT. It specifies CASSSGGSTDTQYF.

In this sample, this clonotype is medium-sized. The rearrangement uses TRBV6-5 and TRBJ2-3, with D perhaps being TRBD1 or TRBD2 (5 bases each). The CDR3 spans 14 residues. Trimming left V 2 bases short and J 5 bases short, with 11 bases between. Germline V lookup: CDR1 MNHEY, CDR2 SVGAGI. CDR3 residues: CASSYGTPRDTQYF. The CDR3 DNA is TGTGCCAGCAGTTACGGGACCCCGCGAGATACGCAGTATTTT.